The 4 T cell receptor beta chains below all came from one sample that was sequenced in a study of T cell responses to AZD1222 COVID-19 vaccine. Generated by immunoSEQ multiplex PCR, the TCRdb table keeps only in-frame clones and is missing some. The sample yields roughly 110,000 clones, 92% seen once. The sequenced sample was peripheral blood, obtained 28 days after the second AZD1222 dose. The receptors were gathered from an adult who received the AZD1222 COVID-19 vaccine.

The chain employs TRBV7-2 and TRBJ1-4; D is uncertain. V dropped 1 base and J dropped 8 bases, with 5 bases sitting between them. This CDR3 is built from 12 residues. Germline CDR1 reads SGHTA; CDR2 reads FQGNSA. The CDR3 bases are TGTGCCAGCAGCTTAGTAAGAGAAAAACTGTTTTTT. The encoded protein is CASSLVREKLFF.

This chain uses TRBV19 with TRBJ2-7, with TRBD2 matching over 9 bases. This CDR3 is built from 15 residues. The V segment lost 4 bases and the J segment 4 bases; nucleotides outside the gene matches: 8. CDR1 and CDR2 from the germline V gene are LNHDA and SQIVND (reference sequence). CDR3 coding DNA: TGTGCCAGTAGTAGAGATAGCGGGAGAGGTTACGAGCAGTACTTC. As protein: CASSRDSGRGYEQYF.

The chain carries TRBV5-1 and TRBJ1-1; D possibly corresponds to TRBD1 (6 bases). Germline V CDR1 and CDR2: SGHRS, YFSETQ. Trimming stripped 4 bases from V and 5 bases from J, with 15 bases between. The CDR3 spans 14 residues. CDR3 bases: TGCGCCAGCAGCATACAGGGTGGGTCGACTGAAGCTTTCTTT. It is translated as CASSIQGGSTEAFF.

This clone has a handful of counts. This chain connects TRBV6-5 to TRBJ2-1; possibly TRBD2 for D (5 bases). The CDR3 has 15 amino acids. V gave up 8 bases and J gave up 0 bases, with 14 bases separating them. The germline CDR1 and CDR2 sequences are MNHEY and SVGAGI. The CDR3 sequence is CASDRLAGSYNEQFF. For the CDR3, the DNA is TGTGCCAGCGACCGACTCGCGGGCTCCTACAATGAGCAGTTCTTC.